The sample holds many counts of the clone carrying this TCR beta chain. The TCR beta library used iRepertoire HTBI primers with Arm-PCR amplification of CDR3. TCRdb passed the multiplex PCR reads through MiXCR, listing each CDR3 protein once. Of around 450,000 distinct CDR3 sequences in the sample, 15% to 20% were seen once. This record belongs to a study of regulatory T cells in long-lasting Graves disease. Time point reported: newly diagnosed GD, antithyroid drugs for less than 3 months. There was RNA extracted from PBMCs, and the TCR library was made from it. These same records also appear under a second study, on T cells in Graves' hyperthyroidism and ophthalmopathy. From that study: Clinical symptoms, serum thyroxine and TRAb, thyroid ultrasound and orbital computed tomography together formed the diagnostic basis. Researchers ran a first-round RT-PCR on the TCR CDR3 using the HTBI primer set.

The source was peripheral blood mononuclear cells (PBMCs), collected at new diagnosis, from a patient treated with antithyroid drugs. The source is a man aged 40-49 years with Graves disease.

CDR3 protein: CASRYLTTSYEQYF. As DNA, the CDR3 is TGTGCCAGCAGATACCTCACGACTTCCTACGAGCAGTACTTC. The chain combines TRBV6-2 or TRBV6-3 with TRBJ2-7; no firm D call. The V end was cut by 6 bases, the J end by 1 base, with 13 bases between. The CDR3 contains 14 residues. Germline lookup yields CDR1 MNHEY and CDR2 SVGEGT.